This TCR beta chain comes out of a study of molecular identifiers for immune sequencing clone quantification. Whole-study context: Replicate RNA came from approximately 20,000 or 100,000 naive CD8 cells and was split five ways, and four parts were sequenced. Study-wide findings and caveats: Over 99% of CMV-specific effector molecules, but under 1% of naive ones, were in clones above 20 copies.

TCRdb recomputed calls from the PCR reads with MiXCR, one row per CDR3 protein. The table has under 800,000 distinct CDR3 sequences, about 25% seen once. This CDR3 contains 13 residues. V lost 0 bases and J 5 bases, leaving 10 bases between the germline ends. Germline V gives CDR1 SQVTM, CDR2 ANQGSEA. This clonotype was detected ten times or more. Its matching antigen is unknown. The sequencing sample was made of naive CD8+ T cells from blood, with Jurkat cell RNA spiked in. Indicated subset: FACS-sorted CD8+CD4-CCR7+CD45RA+ naive T cells. This receptor was taken from a human donor in good health. Some libraries in this study had Jurkat cell RNA spiked in. The chain carries TRBV29-1 and TRBJ1-2; D uncertain. CDR3 region: CSVEEVIGYGYTF. CDR3 nucleotide sequence: TGCAGCGTTGAAGAAGTTATCGGATATGGCTACACCTTC.